This T cell receptor (beta chain) emerged from a study of read filtering for tumor transcriptome and immune sequencing. Study information: Among patients, approximately 17 were male and more than 12 female, aged about 40 to 90 (mean about 66). After DNase treatment, RNA was made into whole-transcriptome libraries.

Study results and limitations: In IR-seq, single-read clonotypes were roughly 82% of clonotypes but about 3.5% of reads.

The library was built from around 0.4 ug RNA with molecular barcoded adaptors for alpha/delta and beta/gamma chains. One entry per CDR3 protein, called by TCRdb with MiXCR from the reads. The sample consists of more than 55,000 distinct CDR3 sequences, around a fifth of them appearing once. The CDR3 runs 14 residues. Trimming at V came to 5 bases and at J to 6 bases, leaving 5 bases not matched to a gene. As concerns this clonotype: Its antigen is not known. A much larger clone lies one base from this, so it may be a read error.

J is TRBJ1-5 and V is TRBV12-3 or TRBV12-4; 9 bases match TRBD1. The clonotype originates from a donor aged 40 or over with multiple myeloma. The specimen sequenced was a population of CD138-negative cells sorted from bone marrow. The CDR3 DNA follows: TGTGCCAGCAGTCGGGGACAGGGAGGTCAGCCCCAGCATTTT. Translated: CASSRGQGGQPQHF.